Listed here is a single T cell receptor beta chain. V lost 2 bases to trimming and J lost 0 bases; unmatched junction nucleotides: 11. The CDR3 loop spans 19 amino acids. Germline assignment: CDR1 SNHLY and CDR2 FYNNEI. Method: immunoSEQ multiplex PCR; TCRdb's copy keeps in-frame clones and lacks some. The data hold about 150,000 clones, with around 80% observed a single time. This sample was included in a study of blood T cell repertoires in COVID-19. Across the whole study: Sources were T cells, B-cell-depleted T cells, or PBMCs; the material itself was cDNA or gDNA.

The sequencing sample was made of peripheral blood. This receptor was obtained from a man in his sixties with acute or convalescent COVID-19. This chain uses TRBV2 with TRBJ2-1, with 9 bases identical to TRBD2. Here the CDR3 reads CASSEIAGESLGSYNEQFF. The CDR3 bases are TGTGCCAGCAGTGAAATAGCGGGAGAGAGTTTAGGCTCCTACAATGAGCAGTTCTTC.